A selection of T cell receptor beta chains follows, all from one sample in a study of shared clonotypes between healthy human individuals. Measured with immunoSEQ multiplex PCR; TCRdb has only the in-frame clones, and not every one. In the table there are hundreds of thousands of clones, around three quarters of which are singletons. Material: PBMCs. These receptors came from a middle-aged woman in good health. Some clones in this sample may be carry-over from other donors' samples. The CDR3 runs from the conserved cysteine through the conserved F or W. D genes are given only for firm matches. Some rows have no size entry. The others give once, few or many, or a class for an expanded clone.

CDR3 DNA: TGCGCCAGCAGCCAATCCCCTAGCGAGGTCGAGCAGTACTTC
CDR3 protein: CASSQSPSEVEQYF
D gene: .
V gene: TRBV4-1
clone size: .
J gene: TRBJ2-7

CDR3 DNA: TGTGCCAGCAGCACTAGCGTCTATGAGCAGTTCTTC
CDR3 protein: CASSTSVYEQFF
D gene: TRBD2
V gene: TRBV9
clone size: .
J gene: TRBJ2-1

CDR3 DNA: TGTGCCAGCAGGGGGCACGGGAAATCCTACGAGCAGTACTTC
CDR3 protein: CASRGHGKSYEQYF
D gene: .
V gene: TRBV27
clone size: .
J gene: TRBJ2-7

CDR3 DNA: TGTGCCAGCAGCTCCGGGACTAGCGGCAACACAGATACGCAGTATTTT
CDR3 protein: CASSSGTSGNTDTQYF
D gene: TRBD2
V gene: TRBV7-6
clone size: .
J gene: TRBJ2-3

CDR3 DNA: TGTGCCAGCAGCCTGGGCGTAGCGCCTCAAGAGACCCAGTACTTC
CDR3 protein: CASSLGVAPQETQYF
D gene: .
V gene: TRBV7-2
clone size: .
J gene: TRBJ2-5

CDR3 DNA: TGTGCCAGCAGCGTAGGTCTCAGGGGGGTAGAGGCCAACGTCCTGACTTTC
CDR3 protein: CASSVGLRGVEANVLTF
D gene: .
V gene: TRBV9
clone size: few
J gene: TRBJ2-6

CDR3 DNA: TGTGCCAGCAGCTTGGGGGGGCCTGGTGGAAACACCATATATTTT
CDR3 protein: CASSLGGPGGNTIYF
D gene: .
V gene: TRBV5-4
clone size: .
J gene: TRBJ1-3

CDR3 DNA: TGTGCCAGTAGTATAGGGGGACAGGGAGAGACCCAGTACTTC
CDR3 protein: CASSIGGQGETQYF
D gene: TRBD1
V gene: TRBV19
clone size: .
J gene: TRBJ2-5

CDR3 DNA: TGTGCCAGCAGAAGGGACAGTAATGAAAAACTGTTTTTT
CDR3 protein: CASRRDSNEKLFF
D gene: TRBD1
V gene: TRBV28
clone size: .
J gene: TRBJ1-4

CDR3 DNA: TGTGCCAGTAGTCGCCGGGACGGAGGACCTTCTAACTATGGCTACACCTTC
CDR3 protein: CASSRRDGGPSNYGYTF
D gene: .
V gene: TRBV19
clone size: .
J gene: TRBJ1-2

CDR3 DNA: TGTGCCAGCAGCTTGGCGTTAGGGGGGTGGGAGCAGTACTTC
CDR3 protein: CASSLALGGWEQYF
D gene: .
V gene: TRBV5-6
clone size: few
J gene: TRBJ2-7

CDR3 DNA: TGCAGTGCTCCCAGGGAGTACTTC
CDR3 protein: CSAPREYF
D gene: .
V gene: TRBV20-1
clone size: few
J gene: TRBJ2-5

CDR3 DNA: TGTGCCAGCAGTCAGACAGGGGGCAATCAGCCCCAGCATTTT
CDR3 protein: CASSQTGGNQPQHF
D gene: TRBD1
V gene: TRBV28
clone size: .
J gene: TRBJ1-5

CDR3 DNA: TGTGCCAGCAGCGTAGGTGGGGGGAGCTCTGGGGCCAACGTCCTGACTTTC
CDR3 protein: CASSVGGGSSGANVLTF
D gene: .
V gene: TRBV9
clone size: .
J gene: TRBJ2-6

CDR3 DNA: TGCGCCAGCAGCTTAACGACAGGCAGTACCAATGAGCAGTTCTTC
CDR3 protein: CASSLTTGSTNEQFF
D gene: .
V gene: TRBV5-1
clone size: once
J gene: TRBJ2-1

CDR3 DNA: TGTGCCATCAGTGAACCACCTTCCTACAATGAGCAGTTCTTC
CDR3 protein: CAISEPPSYNEQFF
D gene: .
V gene: TRBV10-3
clone size: .
J gene: TRBJ2-1

CDR3 DNA: TGTGCCATCAGGGCACAGGGGGCGAGACAGCCCCAGCATTTT
CDR3 protein: CAIRAQGARQPQHF
D gene: TRBD1
V gene: TRBV10-3
clone size: .
J gene: TRBJ1-5

CDR3 DNA: TGTGCCAGCAGCTTAAACTCGGGTCCTGGGGCCAACGTCCTGACTTTC
CDR3 protein: CASSLNSGPGANVLTF
D gene: .
V gene: TRBV7-3
clone size: .
J gene: TRBJ2-6

CDR3 DNA: TGTGCCAGCAGTTACGGCGGGAGGGACACAGATACGCAGTATTTT
CDR3 protein: CASSYGGRDTDTQYF
D gene: TRBD2
V gene: TRBV6-6
clone size: .
J gene: TRBJ2-3

CDR3 DNA: TGTGCCAGCTCCCTGGACGGGAACACTGAAGCTTTCTTT
CDR3 protein: CASSLDGNTEAFF
D gene: .
V gene: TRBV18
clone size: many
J gene: TRBJ1-1

CDR3 DNA: TGTGCCAGCAGCCCCGGGACTAGCATCTCCGATGAGCAGTTCTTC
CDR3 protein: CASSPGTSISDEQFF
D gene: TRBD2
V gene: TRBV11-3
clone size: once
J gene: TRBJ2-1

CDR3 DNA: TGTGCCAGCAGCATGACAGGGGGCGGAGGTGGCTACACCTTC
CDR3 protein: CASSMTGGGGGYTF
D gene: TRBD1
V gene: TRBV7-2
clone size: .
J gene: TRBJ1-2

CDR3 DNA: TGTGCCAGCAGCCCGGAGAGGTACGAGCAGTACTTC
CDR3 protein: CASSPERYEQYF
D gene: .
V gene: TRBV7-8
clone size: .
J gene: TRBJ2-7

CDR3 DNA: TGTGCCAGCAGCCCCGGACTAGCGGGCTCCTACAATGAGCAGTTCTTC
CDR3 protein: CASSPGLAGSYNEQFF
D gene: TRBD2
V gene: TRBV7-9
clone size: .
J gene: TRBJ2-1

CDR3 DNA: TGTGCCAGCGAATATACAGGGCTGAGTGAAAAACTGTTTTTT
CDR3 protein: CASEYTGLSEKLFF
D gene: .
V gene: TRBV6-1
clone size: .
J gene: TRBJ1-4

CDR3 DNA: TGTGCCAGCAGCCCTAATCAGGGGAACACTGAAGCTTTCTTT
CDR3 protein: CASSPNQGNTEAFF
D gene: .
V gene: TRBV11-2
clone size: .
J gene: TRBJ1-1

CDR3 DNA: TGTGCCAGCAGCGGCGCCGGGACTAGCGGCTACAATGAGCAGTTCTTC
CDR3 protein: CASSGAGTSGYNEQFF
D gene: TRBD2
V gene: TRBV13
clone size: .
J gene: TRBJ2-1

CDR3 DNA: TGTGCCAGCAGCATTAGTTGGGGGAGGGCCTACGAGCAGTACTTC
CDR3 protein: CASSISWGRAYEQYF
D gene: TRBD2
V gene: TRBV7-9
clone size: .
J gene: TRBJ2-7

CDR3 DNA: TGCGCCAGCAGCTTGGCGGCCGTAAGCTCCTACAATGAGCAGTTCTTC
CDR3 protein: CASSLAAVSSYNEQFF
D gene: .
V gene: TRBV5-1
clone size: .
J gene: TRBJ2-1